The count of the clone carrying this T cell receptor (beta chain) is one. The data derive from a study of blood T cell repertoires in COVID-19. Assay used: immunoSEQ multiplex PCR; TCRdb lists only in-frame clones, some missing. Of around 170,000 clones listed, roughly nine tenths are singletons. Germline values: CDR1 MNHEY, CDR2 SVGAGI. This CDR3 is 16 amino acids long. Trimming took off 0 bases at V and 0 bases at J, with 12 bases between the two ends. The sequence derives from a man aged 18 to 35 who had recovered from COVID-19. The material sequenced was peripheral blood. V gene TRBV6-5 combines with J gene TRBJ2-7; weak D call: TRBD2 (6 bases). CDR3 coding DNA: TGTGCCAGCAGTTACTCGTCTTTCGGGAGCTCCTACGAGCAGTACTTC. The encoded protein is CASSYSSFGSSYEQYF.